This T cell receptor (beta chain) came from a study of T cells in Graves' hyperthyroidism and ophthalmopathy. The CDR3 has 14 amino acids. Trimming shortened V by 0 bases and J by 7 bases, and 11 bases separated the two germline ends. Germline V gives CDR1 SGDLS, CDR2 YYNGEE. Amplification of TCR beta CDR3 regions used RNA as the template. The study used the HTBI primer set for a first-round RT-PCR of the TCR CDR3. MiXCR, run by TCRdb on the multiplex PCR reads, gives a single entry per CDR3 protein. The table lists about 500,000 distinct CDR3 sequences, around 15% of them singletons. The rearrangement joins TRBV9 to TRBJ2-1; the D gene is possibly TRBD2 (6 bases). Input material: blood. The clonotype was recovered from a woman aged 30 to 39 with Graves' ophthalmopathy. CDR3 in amino acids: CASSVDAGRNEQFF. The DNA of the CDR3 is TGTGCCAGCAGCGTAGATGCGGGGAGGAATGAGCAGTTCTTC.